This T cell receptor beta chain was captured in a study of control samples from healthy donors and cancer patients. The CDR3 is made up of 15 amino acids. V lost 0 bases, J lost 0 bases, and 10 bases lay in between. Germline lookup yields CDR1 SGHRS and CDR2 YFSETQ. The repertoire was sequenced with immunoSEQ multiplex PCR; TCRdb's copy has only in-frame clones and lacks some. The sample holds about 55,000 clones, roughly 95% seen once. The gene calls are TRBV5-1 and TRBJ2-7, with TRBD1 as a possible D gene (5 bases). Sequencing used blood. The TCR comes from a man younger than 40 in good health. The CDR3 spells CASSLAGADSYEQYF. The CDR3 DNA reads as TGCGCCAGCAGCTTGGCTGGGGCGGACTCCTACGAGCAGTACTTC.